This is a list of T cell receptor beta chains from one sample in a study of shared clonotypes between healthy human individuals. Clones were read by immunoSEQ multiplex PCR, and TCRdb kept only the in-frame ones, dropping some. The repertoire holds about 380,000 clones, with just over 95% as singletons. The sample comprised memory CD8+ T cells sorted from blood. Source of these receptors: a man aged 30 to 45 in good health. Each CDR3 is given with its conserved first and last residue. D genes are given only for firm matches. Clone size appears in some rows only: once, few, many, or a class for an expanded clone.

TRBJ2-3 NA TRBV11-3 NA CASSLRTGDTQYF TGTGCCAGCAGCTTACGCACGGGAGATACGCAGTATTTT
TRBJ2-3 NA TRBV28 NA CASSNGLANTDTQYF TGTGCCAGCAGTAACGGGCTAGCGAACACAGATACGCAGTATTTT
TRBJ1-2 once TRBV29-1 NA CSVAGSGGYTF TGCAGCGTTGCGGGGTCGGGTGGCTACACCTTC
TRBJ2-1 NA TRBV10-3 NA CAITRDLTYNEQFF TGTGCCATCACTCGGGACCTAACCTACAATGAGCAGTTCTTC
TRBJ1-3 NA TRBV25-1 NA CASSRGLQNTIYF TGTGCCAGCAGTCGTGGACTCCAAAACACCATATATTTT
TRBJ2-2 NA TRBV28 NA CASSLPLNTGELFF TGTGCCAGCAGCCTCCCCCTTAACACCGGGGAGCTGTTTTTT
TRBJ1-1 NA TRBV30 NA CAWSAYGQQAFF TGTGCCTGGAGTGCCTACGGACAGCAAGCTTTCTTT
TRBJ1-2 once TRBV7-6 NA CASSPGAKNYGYTF TGTGCCAGCAGTCCAGGGGCAAAGAACTATGGCTACACCTTC
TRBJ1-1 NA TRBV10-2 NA CASSGGLTEAFF TGCGCCAGCTCCGGAGGGCTCACTGAAGCTTTCTTT
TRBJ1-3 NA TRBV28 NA CASYAADLSGNTIYF TGTGCCAGCTATGCAGCGGACCTCTCTGGAAACACCATATATTTT
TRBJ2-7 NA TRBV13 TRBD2 CASSLDRASGSDIRYF TGTGCCAGCAGCTTAGATCGGGCTAGCGGGAGTGATATACGGTACTTC
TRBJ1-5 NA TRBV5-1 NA CASSPNTVDHNQPQHF TGCGCCAGCAGCCCAAATACAGTAGACCACAATCAGCCCCAGCATTTT
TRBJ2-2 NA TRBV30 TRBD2 CAWSVGAGGGTGELFF TGTGCCTGGAGTGTAGGAGCGGGAGGAGGCACCGGGGAGCTGTTTTTT
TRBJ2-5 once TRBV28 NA CASLGRPGQETQYF TGTGCCAGCTTGGGGAGGCCGGGGCAAGAGACCCAGTACTTC
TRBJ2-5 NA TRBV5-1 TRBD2 CASSLVAGGSETQYF TGCGCCAGCAGCTTGGTCGCGGGAGGTTCAGAGACCCAGTACTTC
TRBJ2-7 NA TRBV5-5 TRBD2 CASSWSLAQSYEQYF TGTGCCAGCAGCTGGTCACTAGCGCAGTCCTACGAGCAGTACTTC
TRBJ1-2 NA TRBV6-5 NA CASSYSINGGAYGYTF TGTGCCAGCAGTTACTCGATAAACGGGGGCGCCTATGGCTACACCTTC
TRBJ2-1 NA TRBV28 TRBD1 CASSGDRNPNEQFF TGTGCCAGCAGTGGGGACAGGAATCCCAATGAGCAGTTCTTC
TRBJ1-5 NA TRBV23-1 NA CASSQSSGGNQPQHF TGCGCCAGCAGTCAATCTTCAGGGGGCAATCAGCCCCAGCATTTT
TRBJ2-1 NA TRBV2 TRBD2 CASSVGTSGISSYNEQFF TGTGCCAGCAGTGTGGGGACTAGCGGGATTAGCTCCTACAATGAGCAGTTCTTC
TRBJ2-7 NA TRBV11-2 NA CASSPQVYEQYF TGTGCCAGCAGCCCGCAAGTCTACGAGCAGTACTTC
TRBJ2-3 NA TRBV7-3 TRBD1 CASSGQGADTQYF TGTGCCAGCAGCGGACAGGGGGCAGATACGCAGTATTTT
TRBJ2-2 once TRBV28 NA CASSLIVPNTGELFF TGTGCCAGCAGTCTAATAGTCCCGAACACCGGGGAGCTGTTTTTT
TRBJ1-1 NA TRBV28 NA CASSLPGTLEAFF TGTGCCAGCAGCCTTCCCGGGACCCTTGAAGCTTTCTTT
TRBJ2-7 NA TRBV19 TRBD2 CASSTSGSSYEQYF TGTGCCAGTAGTACTAGCGGGAGCTCCTACGAGCAGTACTTC
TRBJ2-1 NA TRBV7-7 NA CASSPLGAYNEQFF TGTGCCAGCAGCCCCCTAGGGGCCTACAATGAGCAGTTCTTC
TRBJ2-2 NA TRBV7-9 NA CASSSRVRATGELFF TGTGCCAGCAGCTCCCGCGTACGGGCCACCGGGGAGCTGTTTTTT
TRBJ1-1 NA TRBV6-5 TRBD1 CASRRTGITEAFF TGTGCCAGCAGGCGGACAGGGATCACTGAAGCTTTCTTT
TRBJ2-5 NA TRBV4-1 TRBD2 CASSLIPGGQETQYF TGCGCCAGCAGCCTTATTCCGGGAGGTCAAGAGACCCAGTACTTC
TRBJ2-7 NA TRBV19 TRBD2 CASSRLVAGGVYEQYF TGTGCCAGTAGTAGGCTTGTAGCGGGAGGAGTGTACGAGCAGTACTTC
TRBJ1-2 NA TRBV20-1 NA CSASRGNGYTF TGCAGTGCTAGTCGAGGGAACGGCTACACCTTC
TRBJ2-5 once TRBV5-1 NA CASSFWETQYF TGCGCCAGCAGCTTTTGGGAGACCCAGTACTTC
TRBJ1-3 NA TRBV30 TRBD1 CAWSLAGGGLSGNTIYF TGTGCCTGGAGCTTGGCAGGGGGGGGCCTCTCTGGAAACACCATATATTTT
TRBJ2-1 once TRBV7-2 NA CASSLEGAGTNEQFF TGTGCCAGCAGCTTAGAAGGTGCGGGGACCAATGAGCAGTTCTTC
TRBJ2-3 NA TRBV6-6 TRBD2 CASSYSTSGRDTQYF TGTGCCAGCAGTTACTCGACTAGCGGGAGAGATACGCAGTATTTT
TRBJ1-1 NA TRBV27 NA CASSPNWRAEAFF TGTGCCAGCAGCCCCAATTGGAGAGCTGAAGCTTTCTTT
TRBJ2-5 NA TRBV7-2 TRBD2 CASSLLGEGRSGETQYF TGTGCCAGCAGCTTGCTGGGGGAGGGCCGGAGTGGAGAGACCCAGTACTTC
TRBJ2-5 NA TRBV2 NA CASTGDQETQYF TGTGCCAGCACAGGGGACCAAGAGACCCAGTACTTC
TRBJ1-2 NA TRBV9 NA CASSVAGSIYGYTF TGTGCCAGCAGCGTGGCAGGGTCCATCTATGGCTACACCTTC
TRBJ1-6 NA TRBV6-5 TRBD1 CASRGDSYNSPLHF TGTGCCAGCAGGGGGGACAGCTATAATTCACCCCTCCACTTT
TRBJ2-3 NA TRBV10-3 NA CAISESRHTDTQYF TGTGCCATCAGTGAGTCGAGGCACACAGATACGCAGTATTTT
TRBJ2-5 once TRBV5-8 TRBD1 CASSLEGGEKETQYF TGTGCCAGCAGCTTGGAAGGGGGCGAAAAGGAGACCCAGTACTTC
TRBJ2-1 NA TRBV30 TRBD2 CAWWTSGRRGREQFF TGTGCCTGGTGGACTAGCGGGAGGAGGGGCAGGGAGCAGTTCTTC
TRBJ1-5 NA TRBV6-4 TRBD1 CASTGVRDRGYSNQPQHF TGTGCCAGCACAGGAGTAAGGGACAGGGGATATAGCAATCAGCCCCAGCATTTT
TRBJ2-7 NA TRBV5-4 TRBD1 CASSLRTGSSYEQYF TGTGCCAGCAGCTTACGGACAGGGAGCTCCTACGAGCAGTACTTC
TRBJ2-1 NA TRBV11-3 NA CASSLDKGYEQFF TGTGCCAGCAGCTTAGATAAGGGTTATGAGCAGTTCTTC
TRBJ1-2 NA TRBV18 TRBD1 CASSPGQGGGGYTF TGTGCCAGCTCACCAGGACAGGGTGGTGGTGGCTACACCTTC